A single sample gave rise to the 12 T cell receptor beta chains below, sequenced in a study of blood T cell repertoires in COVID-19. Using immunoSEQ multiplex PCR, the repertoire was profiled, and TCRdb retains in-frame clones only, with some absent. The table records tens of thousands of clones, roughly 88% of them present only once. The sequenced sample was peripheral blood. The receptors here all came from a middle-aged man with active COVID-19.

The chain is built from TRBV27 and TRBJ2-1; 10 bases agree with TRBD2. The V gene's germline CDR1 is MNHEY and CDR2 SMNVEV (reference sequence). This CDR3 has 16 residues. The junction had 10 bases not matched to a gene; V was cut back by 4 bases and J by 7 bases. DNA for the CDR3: TGTGCCAGCAGTTCAATCAAGCGGGAGGGTCGGAATGAGCAGTTCTTC. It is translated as CASSSIKREGRNEQFF.

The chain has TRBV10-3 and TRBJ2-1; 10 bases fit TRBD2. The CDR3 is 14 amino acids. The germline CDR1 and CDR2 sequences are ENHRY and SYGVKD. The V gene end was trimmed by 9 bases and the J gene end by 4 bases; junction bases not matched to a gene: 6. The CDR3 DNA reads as TGTGCCATAGATAGCGGGGGGCCTTACAATGAGCAGTTCTTC. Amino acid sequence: CAIDSGGPYNEQFF.

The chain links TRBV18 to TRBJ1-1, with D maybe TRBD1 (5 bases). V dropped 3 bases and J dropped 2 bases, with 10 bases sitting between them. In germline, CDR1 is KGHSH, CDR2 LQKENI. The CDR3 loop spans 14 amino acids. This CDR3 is CASSPPTANTEAFF. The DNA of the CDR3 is TGTGCCAGCTCACCCCCGACAGCTAACACTGAAGCTTTCTTT. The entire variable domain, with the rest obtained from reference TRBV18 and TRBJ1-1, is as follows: NAGVMQNPRHLVRRRGQEARLRCSPMKGHSHVYWYRQLPEEGLKFMVYLQKENIIDESGMPKERFSAEFPKEGPSILRIQQVVRGDSAAYFCASSPPTANTEAFFGQGTRLTVV.

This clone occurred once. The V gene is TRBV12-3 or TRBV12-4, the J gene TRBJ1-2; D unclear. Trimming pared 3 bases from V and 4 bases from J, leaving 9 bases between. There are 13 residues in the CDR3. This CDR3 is CASSFGETYGYTF. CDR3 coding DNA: TGTGCCAGCAGTTTTGGGGAGACCTATGGCTACACCTTC.

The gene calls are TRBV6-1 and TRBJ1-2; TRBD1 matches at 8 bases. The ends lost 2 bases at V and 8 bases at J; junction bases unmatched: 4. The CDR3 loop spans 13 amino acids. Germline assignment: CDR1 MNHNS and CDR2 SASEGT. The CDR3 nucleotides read TGTGCCAGCAGTGAACGGACAGGGAAAGGCTACACCTTC. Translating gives CASSERTGKGYTF.

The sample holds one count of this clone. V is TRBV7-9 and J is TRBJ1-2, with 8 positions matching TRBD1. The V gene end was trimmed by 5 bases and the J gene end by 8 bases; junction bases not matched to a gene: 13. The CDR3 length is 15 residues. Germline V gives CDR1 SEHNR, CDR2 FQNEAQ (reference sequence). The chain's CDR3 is CASSPSTGGLGGYTF. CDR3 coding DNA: TGTGCCAGCAGCCCATCCACAGGGGGACTGGGAGGCTACACCTTC. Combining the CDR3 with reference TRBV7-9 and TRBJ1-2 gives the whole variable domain DTGVSQNPRHKITKRGQNVTFRCDPISEHNRLYWYRQTLGQGPEFLTYFQNEAQLEKSRLLSDRFSAERPKGSFSTLEIQRTEQGDSAMYLCASSPSTGGLGGYTFGSGTRLTVV.

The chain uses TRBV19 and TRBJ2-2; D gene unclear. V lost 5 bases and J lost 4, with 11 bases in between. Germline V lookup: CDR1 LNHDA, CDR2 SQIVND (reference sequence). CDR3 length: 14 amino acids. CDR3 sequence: CASSVTRGTGELFF. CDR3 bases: TGTGCCAGTAGTGTGACACGTGGCACCGGGGAGCTGTTTTTT.

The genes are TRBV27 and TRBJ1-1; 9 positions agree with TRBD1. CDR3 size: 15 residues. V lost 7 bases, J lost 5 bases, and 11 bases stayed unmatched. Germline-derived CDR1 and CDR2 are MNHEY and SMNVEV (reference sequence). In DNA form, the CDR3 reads TGTGCCAGCACCCGAGGGGGGACAGGGTGGACTGAAGCTTTCTTT. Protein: CASTRGGTGWTEAFF.

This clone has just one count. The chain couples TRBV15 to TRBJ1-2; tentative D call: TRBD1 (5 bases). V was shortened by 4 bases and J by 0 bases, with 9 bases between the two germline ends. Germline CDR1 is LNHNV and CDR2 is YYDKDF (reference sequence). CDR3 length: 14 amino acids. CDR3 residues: CATSTGRANYGYTF. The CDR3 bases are TGTGCCACCAGCACAGGGCGAGCTAACTATGGCTACACCTTC.

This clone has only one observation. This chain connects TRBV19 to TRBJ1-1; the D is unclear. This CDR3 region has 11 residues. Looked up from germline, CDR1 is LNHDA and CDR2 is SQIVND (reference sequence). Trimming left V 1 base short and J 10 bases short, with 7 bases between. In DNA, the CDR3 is TGTGCCAGTAGTATAGCCGCAGTAGCTTTCTTT. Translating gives CASSIAAVAFF.

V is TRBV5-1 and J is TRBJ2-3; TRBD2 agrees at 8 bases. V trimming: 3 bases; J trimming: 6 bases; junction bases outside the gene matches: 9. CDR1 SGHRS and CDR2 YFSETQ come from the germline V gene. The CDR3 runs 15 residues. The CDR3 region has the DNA TGCGCCAGCAGCTCCTCCGGGACTAGGGGTGATACGCAGTATTTT. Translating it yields CASSSSGTRGDTQYF.

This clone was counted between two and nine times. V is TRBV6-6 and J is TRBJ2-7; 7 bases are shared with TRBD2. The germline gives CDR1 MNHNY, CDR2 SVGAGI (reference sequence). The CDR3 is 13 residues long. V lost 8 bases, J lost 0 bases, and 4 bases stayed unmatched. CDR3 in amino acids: CASSGRSSYEQYF. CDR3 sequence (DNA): TGTGCCAGCTCCGGGAGGAGCTCCTACGAGCAGTACTTC.